This paragraph reports one TCR beta chain. These data come from a study of blood T cell repertoires in COVID-19. Study-level information: The samples span acute and convalescent COVID-19 from the United States, Italy and Spain.

In germline, CDR1 is SGDLS, CDR2 YYNGEE. The CDR3 is made up of 17 amino acids. The trim removed 0 bases at V and 5 bases at J, leaving 6 bases unmatched. Some clones are missing from TCRdb's copy, which holds only in-frame ones; the method was immunoSEQ multiplex PCR. This sample has approximately 300,000 clones, with around 90% found just once. In terms of age and location, participants ranged from roughly 18 to 100 years and lived in about two dozen US areas. The chain couples TRBV9 to TRBJ2-3; 13 nucleotides line up with TRBD2. The clonotype comes from a man aged 55 to 69 who had recovered from COVID-19. The sequencing sample was made of PBMCs or T cells enriched from blood (not recorded which). The CDR3 nucleotides are TGTGCCAGCAGCGTAGTTGGACTAGCGGGAGTTAGAGATACGCAGTATTTT. This translates into CASSVVGLAGVRDTQYF.